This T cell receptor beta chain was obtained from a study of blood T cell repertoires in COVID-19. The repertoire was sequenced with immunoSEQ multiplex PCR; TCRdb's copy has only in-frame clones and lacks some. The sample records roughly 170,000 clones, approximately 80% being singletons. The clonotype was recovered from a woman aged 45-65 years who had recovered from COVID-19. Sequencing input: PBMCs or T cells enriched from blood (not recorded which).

CDR3 loop: CASKVKGGRVNEQFF. The CDR3 DNA sequence: TGTGCCAGCAAGGTAAAAGGCGGGAGAGTCAATGAGCAGTTCTTC. V is TRBV28 and J is TRBJ2-1; 7 nucleotides line up with TRBD2. The CDR3 is made up of 15 amino acids. CDR1 is MDHEN and CDR2 is SYDVKM in the germline V gene. V trimming: 7 bases; J trimming: 6 bases; junction bases outside the gene matches: 12.